A selection of T cell receptor beta chains follows, all from one sample in a study of T cell changes during pregnancy in multiple sclerosis. Here immunoSEQ multiplex PCR was the method, and the copy in TCRdb shows in-frame clones only, minus some. The top ten clones hold approximately 0.72% of a sample with roughly 50,000 clones, 80% to 95% of them seen once. The starting material was CD4+ T cells from peripheral blood mononuclear cells, obtained in the third trimester of pregnancy. These TCRs come from a female donor with multiple sclerosis, enrolled in a pregnancy study. Each CDR3 is given with its conserved first and last residue. Fields, in order: V gene, J gene, CDR3 length, CDR3 protein.

TRBV4-1	TRBJ1-1	11	CASESRTEAFF
TRBV27	TRBJ2-3	15	CASSQVAGSTDTQYF
TRBV4-1	TRBJ1-1	11	CASSHDREAFF
TRBV6-1	TRBJ2-7	15	CASSVGQGSPYEQYF
TRBV30	TRBJ2-2	14	CAWSVGALAGELFF
TRBV5-1	TRBJ2-1	14	CASSLAGGLGEQFF
TRBV4-2	TRBJ2-5	14	CASSQDLRGETQYF
TRBV2	TRBJ1-2	15	CASSEVGQGTYGYTF
TRBV28	TRBJ2-7	17	CASSLRGIGTGGGKQYF
TRBV20-1	TRBJ2-7	11	CSARSRDREYF
TRBV30	TRBJ1-2	16	CAWSVAGGAFNYGYTF
TRBV11-2	TRBJ2-7	14	CASSLVRGTYEQYF
TRBV27	TRBJ2-3	14	CASWSQILTDTQYF
TRBV14	TRBJ2-1	17	CASSQGAGLLFYNEQFF
TRBV27	TRBJ2-1	15	CASRAGTSGRNEQFF
TRBV9	TRBJ1-1	16	CASSVASGLMNTEAFF
TRBV19	TRBJ2-7	14	CASSIIGRTYEQYF
TRBV7-9	TRBJ1-2	12	CASSPQGRGYTF
TRBV29-1	TRBJ2-3	13	CSVGLGLSGTQYF
TRBV5-5	TRBJ1-5	13	CASSRQVNQPQHF
TRBV7-2	TRBJ1-2	14	CASSLTGGWYGYTF
TRBV5-4	TRBJ2-3	17	CASSLHGLAGRTDTQYF